The 18 T cell receptor beta chains in this list originate from one sample, sequenced in a study of blood T cell repertoires in COVID-19. Sequencing was performed with immunoSEQ multiplex PCR; in TCRdb, only in-frame clones are kept and a portion is missing. The sample has 89,000 or so clones; roughly 96% are singletons. Sequenced: peripheral blood. The receptor set was obtained from a human donor with active COVID-19. The donor label of this sample is uncertain.

With regard to this clone: Other DNA sequences in this specimen translate into the identical CDR3. V is TRBV6-6 and J is TRBJ1-2; D call uncertain. The length of the CDR3 is 12 residues. Germline CDR1 reads MNHNY; CDR2 reads SVGAGI (reference sequence). V was cut by 4 bases and J by 2 bases, with 5 bases left in between. This CDR3 reads CASSLENYGYTF. CDR3 in DNA: TGTGCCAGCAGTTTGGAGAACTATGGCTACACCTTC.

The rearrangement links TRBV6-5 to TRBJ1-2; 7 nucleotides agree with TRBD1. The V gene end was trimmed by 6 bases and the J gene end by 8 bases; junction bases not matched to a gene: 12. CDR3 length: 14 amino acids. The germline V gene has CDR1 MNHEY and CDR2 SVGAGI. This CDR3 is CASSRQGLDSGYTF. The CDR3 DNA reads TGTGCCAGCAGCCGACAGGGCCTTGACAGCGGCTACACCTTC.

The J gene is TRBJ1-2, the V gene TRBV11-2, with TRBD1 as a possible D gene (6 bases). CDR3 size: 13 residues. V lost 2 bases, J lost 4 bases, and 8 bases lay in between. Germline lookup yields CDR1 SGHAT and CDR2 FQNNGV. The CDR3 DNA follows: TGTGCCAGCAGCTTACCAGGGGCCTATGGCTACACCTTC. It yields the protein CASSLPGAYGYTF.

The chain combines TRBV19 with TRBJ2-5, with 9 bases aligning to TRBD1. Losses at the gene ends were 5 bases for V and 5 bases for J; bases not matched to a gene: 12. CDR3 length: 16 residues. The V gene's germline CDR1 is LNHDA and CDR2 SQIVND (reference sequence). CDR3 sequence (DNA): TGTGCCAGTAGTCCAGAACAGGGGGCGCAGACGGAGACCCAGTACTTC. This sequence encodes CASSPEQGAQTETQYF.

In nucleotides, the CDR3 is TGTGCCAGCAGTCCCAACAGGGGTTTTGCAAGCATTGAAGCTTTCTTT. Residues: CASSPNRGFASIEAFF. The chain employs TRBV6-2 or TRBV6-3 and TRBJ1-1; 7 bases map to TRBD1. With V trimmed by 5 bases and J by 7 bases, 16 bases remained unmatched. Germline CDR1 reads MNHEY; CDR2 reads SVGEGT. This CDR3 contains 16 residues.

The chain combines TRBV24-1 with TRBJ2-2; 13 nucleotides agree with TRBD2. The CDR3 is 17 amino acids. Germline V CDR1 and CDR2: KGHDR, SFDVKD. V dropped 3 bases and J dropped 5; count of bases not matched to a gene: 5. The DNA for the CDR3 is TGTGCCACCAGTGATCAAGGACTAGCGGGAGTAACCGGGGAGCTGTTTTTT. Translated: CATSDQGLAGVTGELFF.

The CDR3 coding sequence is TGTGCCAGCAGATTACAGGGCGGAGTGAGCGAGACCCAGTACTTC. Translation: CASRLQGGVSETQYF. This rearrangement joins TRBV6-5 to TRBJ2-5, with D possibly TRBD1 on 6 matching bases. The length of the CDR3 is 15 residues. The V and J ends lost 6 bases and 5 bases respectively, with 19 bases between them. Germline loops: CDR1 MNHEY, CDR2 SVGAGI.

This rearrangement joins TRBV6-4 to TRBJ2-2; the match to TRBD1 covers 9 bases. The V gene end was trimmed by 7 bases and the J gene end by 6 bases; junction bases not matched to a gene: 9. The CDR3 sequence is 15 residues long. The germline V gene has CDR1 MRHNA and CDR2 SNTAGT. The CDR3 protein is CASKGETGGSGELFF. CDR3 nucleotide sequence: TGTGCCAGCAAAGGAGAGACAGGGGGTTCCGGGGAGCTGTTTTTT.

The genes are TRBV6-1 and TRBJ1-1, with D hard to call. Trimming removed 1 base from V and 10 bases from J, with 13 bases in between. Germline assignment: CDR1 MNHNS and CDR2 SASEGT. The CDR3 is 13 residues long. CDR3 in amino acids: CASSEGSESRAFF. DNA for the CDR3: TGTGCCAGCAGTGAAGGTTCGGAGTCGAGAGCTTTCTTT.

This clone was recorded a few times. V usage is TRBV10-1 and J usage is TRBJ2-7; D gene ambiguous. CDR1 and CDR2 (germline): WNHNN, SYGVQD (reference sequence). The CDR3 extends over 13 amino acids. Between the trimmed V and J ends, which lost 2 bases and 2 bases, there was a span of 7 bases. The CDR3 sequence is CASSENTAYEQYF. The CDR3 DNA reads as TGCGCCAGCAGTGAGAACACAGCCTACGAGCAGTACTTC.

The rearrangement uses TRBV6-5 and TRBJ2-3, with D possibly TRBD2 on 5 matching bases. CDR3 length: 14 residues. The germline V gene encodes CDR1 MNHEY and CDR2 SVGAGI. Trimming left V 2 bases short and J 2 bases short, with 8 bases between. The CDR3: CASSYGLDTDTQYF. The CDR3, as DNA: TGTGCCAGCAGTTACGGACTGGACACAGATACGCAGTATTTT.

The CDR3 region has the DNA TGTGCCAGCAGAAACGAGGGAGTAGGGACTGAAGCTTTCTTT. It is translated as CASRNEGVGTEAFF. This rearrangement joins TRBV3-1 (or the pseudogene TRBV3-2) to TRBJ1-1; D gene ambiguous. V was clipped by 6 bases and J by 5 bases, with 16 bases between them. The CDR3 contains 14 residues. The V gene's germline CDR1 is LGHDT and CDR2 YNNKEL (reference sequence).

The chain couples TRBV18 to TRBJ2-2; D is perhaps TRBD1 (5 bases). Trimming cost V 6 bases and J 2 bases, with 13 bases left between them. Germline V lookup: CDR1 KGHSH, CDR2 LQKENI. The CDR3 extends over 15 amino acids. In DNA form, the CDR3 reads TGTGCCAGCTCCATAGGGGTGGCCAACACCGGGGAGCTGTTTTTT. It encodes CASSIGVANTGELFF.

In its sample, this clone was seen once. The chain recombines TRBV28 with TRBJ1-4; 7 nucleotides align to TRBD1. The CDR3 is 13 residues long. The germline V gene encodes CDR1 MDHEN and CDR2 SYDVKM. J lost 7 bases, V lost 6 bases, and 5 bases had no gene match. CDR3 in amino acids: CASRTDRVEKLFF. Written as DNA, the CDR3 is TGTGCCAGCAGAACCGACAGGGTTGAAAAACTGTTTTTT.

The DNA of the CDR3 is TGCGCCAGCAGCCAAGATCTATACAGGACGAGTGAAAAACTGTTTTTT. Amino acid sequence: CASSQDLYRTSEKLFF. The chain carries TRBV4-1 and TRBJ1-4, with D possibly being TRBD1 (5 bases). The CDR3 is 16 amino acids. From germline, CDR1 is MGHRA and CDR2 YSYEKL. V gave up 0 bases and J gave up 7 bases, with 15 bases separating them.

The V call is TRBV18, the J call TRBJ2-1; 8 bases align to TRBD1. The CDR3 extends over 17 amino acids. Germline CDR1 and CDR2: KGHSH and LQKENI. The junction had 13 bases not matched to a gene; V was cut back by 3 bases and J by 6 bases. This CDR3 is CASSPNVRTGSSNEQFF. The CDR3 region has the DNA TGTGCCAGCTCACCCAACGTCAGGACAGGGTCAAGCAATGAGCAGTTCTTC.

The gene calls are TRBV11-3 and TRBJ1-1; TRBD1 agrees at 7 bases. The CDR3 has 15 residues. CDR1 is SGHNT and CDR2 is YENEEA in the germline V gene. V was clipped by 1 base and J by 1 base; unmatched bases: 3. The CDR3: CASSLGTGGNTEAFF. The CDR3 DNA is TGTGCCAGCAGCTTAGGGACAGGTGGGAACACTGAAGCTTTCTTT. Filled out from reference TRBV11-3 and TRBJ1-1, the complete variable domain reads EAGVVQSPRYKIIEKKQPVAFWCNPISGHNTLYWYLQNLGQGPELLIRYENEEAVDDSQLPKDRFSAERLKGVDSTLKIQPAELGDSAVYLCASSLGTGGNTEAFFGQGTRLTVV.

The rearrangement joins TRBV27 to TRBJ2-1, with 12 positions matching TRBD1. The CDR3 covers 15 residues. After removal of 7 bases from V and 7 bases from J, the junction contained 8 bases not matched to a gene. Germline values: CDR1 MNHEY, CDR2 SMNVEV (reference sequence). This chain's CDR3 is CASTPGQGALNEQFF. Written as DNA, the CDR3 is TGTGCCAGCACCCCGGGACAGGGGGCTTTGAATGAGCAGTTCTTC.